This entry describes one TCR beta chain. No antigen is known for it. This entry comes from a study of cytomegalovirus exposure and HLA in healthy donors. Whole-study results and caveats: At a 0.05 false discovery rate, a later analysis found roughly 17,000 TCR beta sequences to be associated with HLA alleles. Later analysis indicated greater clonal expansion among HLA-associated TCR beta chains than among equally common other chains. Confirmation in vitro established that a few CMV-associated chains were specific for CMV antigens. Accurate prediction of most subjects' HLA-A and HLA-B alleles from TCR beta sequences was reported.

The PCR employed 60 Vbeta primers together with 13 Jbeta primers. Sequencing was performed with immunoSEQ multiplex PCR; in TCRdb, only in-frame clones are kept and a portion is missing. The sample holds around 130,000 clones; over 70% are singletons and the top ten take over 2%. Germline CDR1 and CDR2: SEHNR and FQNEAQ (reference sequence). The V gene lost 6 bases and the J gene lost 8 bases, with 19 bases spanning the gap. The CDR3 has 15 amino acids. V usage is TRBV7-9 and J usage is TRBJ2-2; D may be TRBD1 (6 bases). The sequenced sample consisted of PBMCs. This clonotype was sampled from a woman aged 40 to 49 in good health and CMV-seropositive. CDR3 coding DNA: TGTGCCAGCAGTCACATGGGGGCCACCGAGGGGGAGCTGTTTTTT. Its protein product is CASSHMGATEGELFF.